Following are 2 T cell receptor beta chains from one sample sequenced in a study of blood T cells in healthy people across ages. A sample-barcoded 5' primer and a J-beta primer mix were used in a second PCR of roughly 6 to 11 cycles. MiXCR, run by TCRdb on the 5' RACE reads, gives a single entry per CDR3 protein. The sample includes about 780,000 distinct CDR3 sequences, roughly 25% of them seen just once. These data were also filed under a second study, of T cells of mothers and their children.

The specimen was blood. These receptor sequences come from a boy younger than 18 in good health.

This chain links TRBV20-1 with TRBJ2-4, with D uncertain. Trimming removed 2 bases from V and 0 bases from J, with 11 bases in between. The CDR3 contains 15 residues. Germline V gene lookup returns CDR1 DFQATT and CDR2 SNEGSKA (reference sequence). DNA for the CDR3: TGCAGTGCTAGACCCTTCATGCTAGCCAAAAACATTCAGTACTTC. Translation gives CSARPFMLAKNIQYF.

The J gene is TRBJ2-5, the V gene TRBV3-1; the D call may be TRBD1 or TRBD2 (5 bases each). Trimming cost V 2 bases and J 5 bases, with 18 bases left between them. Germline-derived CDR1 and CDR2 are LGHDT and YNNKEL (reference sequence). The CDR3 is 16 residues long. CDR3 sequence (DNA): TGTGCCAGCAGCCAAACAACCGGGGCGGATCGGGAGACCCAGTACTTC. Its translation: CASSQTTGADRETQYF.